This TCR beta chain emerged from a study of shared clonotypes between healthy human individuals. Trimming left V 4 bases short and J 4 bases short, with 17 bases between. This CDR3 region has 16 residues. Germline assignment: CDR1 SGHTA and CDR2 FQGNSA. Some clones are missing from TCRdb's copy, which holds only in-frame ones; the method was immunoSEQ multiplex PCR. The repertoire holds approximately 500,000 clones, with about four fifths as singletons. This chain links TRBV7-2 with TRBJ1-5; no definite D call. The receptor was isolated from a woman between 40 and 50 years old in good health. Some clones in this sample may be carry-over from other donors' samples. The source material was PBMCs. This CDR3 reads CASSSDAASRNQPQHF. CDR3 nucleotide sequence: TGTGCCAGCAGCTCAGACGCCGCTTCTAGGAATCAGCCCCAGCATTTT.